The TCR beta chain under discussion was sequenced for a study of identical twins (dated by TCRdb to 2016 to 2018). In the study overall: To test whether fetal clonotypes persist, this study deep-sequenced TCR alpha and beta repertoires from monozygotic twins, from unrelated adults of various ages, and from cord blood. To rule out contamination, the twin experiments were replicated at different times with different library preparation protocols. Beyond this particular receptor, the publication reports: Abundant cord blood beta clonotypes had fewer insertions, young adult naive repertoires showed a similar but weaker trend, and memory repertoires showed no such trend. Conclusions relied on cross-sectional statistical analysis, since the same donors could not be followed over many years. Invariant T cells such as MAIT and iNKT could partly confound zero-insertion analyses, though diverse VJ usage argued against this for most clonotypes. In monozygotic twins, out-of-frame TCR alpha sharing was systematically underestimated by recombination models, although the models agreed with sharing between unrelated individuals. Compared with coincidental sharing between unrelated individuals, out-of-frame TCR alpha sequences shared between twins showed an excess of sequences with low generation probability. Excess twin sharing in beta out-of-frame sequences was weaker because fewer shared sequences lowered the signal-to-noise ratio.

The library relied on 5' RACE. The data were produced on an Illumina HiSeq 2000. A universal primer binding site was introduced by template switching, and a unique molecular identifier was present in the final cDNA, enabling accurate counting of TCR cDNA molecules. Specific primers in the conserved constant-segment region were used to synthesize first-strand cDNA for TCR alpha and beta chains. To control for contamination, every cDNA library was double barcoded, receiving both a SMART-Mk sample barcode and Illumina barcodes. TruSeq adapter sequences, together with Illumina sample barcodes, were added in two successive PCR steps. The Illumina HiSeq platform was used with custom primers to sequence TCR alpha and beta cDNA libraries. The original methods were these. MiGEC was used to process raw reads and extract unique molecular identifiers, and MiXCR was used to find CDR3 positions. For each individual, recombination models were inferred using an EM algorithm with the repgenHMM and IGoR tools. Shared clonotype analysis was performed with the tcR package in R, normalizing sharing by the product of cloneset sizes. To study raw recombination without the effects of thymic and clonal selection, out-of-frame nonproductive sequences were analyzed. TCRdb reran the public reads through fastp at Q25 and MiXCR, keeping productive beta chains. CDR3 protein sequences are deduplicated, and each keeps its most common genes and DNA. These V and J calls derive from TCRdb rather than the authors' analysis. In all, the sample holds around 370,000 distinct CDR3 sequences, and roughly 9% of those were seen once. Roughly 9% of the sample lies in the top ten.

Trimmed from V: 0 bases; trimmed from J: 3 bases; junction bases lacking a gene match: 3. CDR1 and CDR2 are read off the germline V gene as MGHRA and YSYEKL. The cysteine opens and the phenylalanine closes a CDR3 of 17 amino acids. Just the 51-base CDR3 DNA is kept, in frame starting at base 1. Every donor in the study was a healthy Caucasian. Three unrelated non-twin adults were additionally sequenced: a male aged 18 to 29, a male aged 50 to 59 and a female aged 50 to 59. Using Miltenyi CD45RO+ enrichment and human naive T-cell isolation kits, memory (CD45RO+) and naive T cells were isolated from PBMC. This clonotype was seen at least ten times. Its antigen is not yet known. Base qualities are missing; no much larger clone stands one base away.

The sequence links TRBV4-1 to TRBJ2-2; TRBD1 lines up with 11 middle nucleotides. The sequence derives from a woman in her 50s in good health. The sample was naive T cells sorted from blood. The cell subset or site label corresponds to: cells isolated with a human naive T-cell isolation kit. The CDR3 region: CASSQELGQGDTGELFF. The DNA sequence reads TGCGCCAGCAGCCAAGAGTTGGGACAGGGGGACACCGGGGAGCTGTTTTTT.